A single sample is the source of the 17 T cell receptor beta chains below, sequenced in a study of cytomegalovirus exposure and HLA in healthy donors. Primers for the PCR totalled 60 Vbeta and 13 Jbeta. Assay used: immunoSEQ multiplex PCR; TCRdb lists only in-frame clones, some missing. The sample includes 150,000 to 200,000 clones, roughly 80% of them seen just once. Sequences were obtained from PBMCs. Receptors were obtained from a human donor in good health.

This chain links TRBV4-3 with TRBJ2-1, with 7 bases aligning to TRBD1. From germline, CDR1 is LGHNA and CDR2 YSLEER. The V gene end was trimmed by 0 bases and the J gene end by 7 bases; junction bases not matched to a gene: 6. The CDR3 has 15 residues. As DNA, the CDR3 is TGCGCCAGCAGCCAAGAGGTGACAGGGCCAAATGAGCAGTTCTTC. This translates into CASSQEVTGPNEQFF.

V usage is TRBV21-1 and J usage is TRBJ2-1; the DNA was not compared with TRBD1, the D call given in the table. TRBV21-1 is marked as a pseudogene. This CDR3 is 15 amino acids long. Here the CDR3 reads CASTTRSGGYNEQFF. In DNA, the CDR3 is TGTGCCAGCACCACCCGATCAGGGGGATACAATGAGCAGTTCTTC.

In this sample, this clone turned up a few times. DNA of the CDR3: TGTGCCAGCAGGGCTGGGGCCCCCCGGCAAGCTTTCTTT. This sequence encodes CASRAGAPRQAFF. The V gene is TRBV6-5, the J gene TRBJ1-1, with D possibly being TRBD1 (5 bases). The germline V and J ends were trimmed by 6 bases and 9 bases, with 17 bases remaining between them. CDR1 and CDR2 (germline): MNHEY, SVGAGI. The CDR3 loop spans 13 amino acids.

CDR3 sequence reads: CASSVGQGSYEQYF. The CDR3 nucleotides read TGTGCCAGCAGTGTGGGACAGGGCTCCTACGAGCAGTACTTC. The chain carries TRBV6-6 and TRBJ2-7, with 9 bases aligning to TRBD1. The CDR3 contains 14 residues. Germline values: CDR1 MNHNY, CDR2 SVGAGI (reference sequence). V lost 5 bases, J lost 0 bases, and 2 bases stayed unmatched.

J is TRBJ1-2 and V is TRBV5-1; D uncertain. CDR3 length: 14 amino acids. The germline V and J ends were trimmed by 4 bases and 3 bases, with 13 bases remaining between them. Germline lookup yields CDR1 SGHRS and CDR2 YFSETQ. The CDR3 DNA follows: TGCGCCAGCAGCCCTTACGCGTTCGACTATGGCTACACCTTC. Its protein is CASSPYAFDYGYTF.

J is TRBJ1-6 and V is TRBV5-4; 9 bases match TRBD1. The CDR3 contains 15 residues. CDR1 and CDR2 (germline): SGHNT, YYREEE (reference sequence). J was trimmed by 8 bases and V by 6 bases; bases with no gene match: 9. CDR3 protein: CASTTTGTGHSPLHF. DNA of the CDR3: TGTGCCAGCACCACGACCGGGACAGGGCATTCACCCCTCCACTTT.

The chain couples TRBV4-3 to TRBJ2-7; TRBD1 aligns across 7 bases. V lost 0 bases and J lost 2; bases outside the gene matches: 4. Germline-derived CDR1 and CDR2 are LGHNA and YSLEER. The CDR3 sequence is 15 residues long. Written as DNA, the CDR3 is TGCGCCAGCAGCCAAGAGAGGGACAGTCCCTACGAGCAGTACTTC. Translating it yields CASSQERDSPYEQYF.

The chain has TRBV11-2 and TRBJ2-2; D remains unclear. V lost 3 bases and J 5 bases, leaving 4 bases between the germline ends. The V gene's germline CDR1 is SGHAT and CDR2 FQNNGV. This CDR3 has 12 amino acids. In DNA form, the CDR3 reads TGTGCCAGCAGCTTCGGTACCGGGGAGCTGTTTTTT. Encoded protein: CASSFGTGELFF.

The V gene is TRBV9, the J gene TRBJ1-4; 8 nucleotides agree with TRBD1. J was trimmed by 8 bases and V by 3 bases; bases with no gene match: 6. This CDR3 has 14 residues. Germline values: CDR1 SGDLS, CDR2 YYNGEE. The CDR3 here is CASSDDRGDEKLFF. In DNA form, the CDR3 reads TGTGCCAGCAGCGACGACAGGGGTGACGAAAAACTGTTTTTT.

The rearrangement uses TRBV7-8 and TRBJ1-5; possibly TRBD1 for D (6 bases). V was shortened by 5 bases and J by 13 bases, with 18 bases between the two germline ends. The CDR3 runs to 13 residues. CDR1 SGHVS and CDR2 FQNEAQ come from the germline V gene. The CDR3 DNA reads TGTGCCAGCAGCCCCAGGACAGCCGTCTCACAGCATTTT. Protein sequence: CASSPRTAVSQHF. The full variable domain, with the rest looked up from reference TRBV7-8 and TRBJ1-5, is GAGVSQSPRYKVAKRGQDVALRCDPISGHVSLFWYQQALGQGPEFLTYFQNEAQLDKSGLPSDRFFAERPEGSVSTLKIQRTQQEDSAVYLCASSPRTAVSQHFGDGTRLSIL.

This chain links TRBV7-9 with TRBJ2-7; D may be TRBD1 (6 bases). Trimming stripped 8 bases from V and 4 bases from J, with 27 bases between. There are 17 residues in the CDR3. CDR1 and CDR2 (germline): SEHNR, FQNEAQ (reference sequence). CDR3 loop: CASPPDSFLFNAYEQYF. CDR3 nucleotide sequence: TGTGCCAGCCCCCCGGACAGCTTTCTCTTCAACGCTTACGAGCAGTACTTC.

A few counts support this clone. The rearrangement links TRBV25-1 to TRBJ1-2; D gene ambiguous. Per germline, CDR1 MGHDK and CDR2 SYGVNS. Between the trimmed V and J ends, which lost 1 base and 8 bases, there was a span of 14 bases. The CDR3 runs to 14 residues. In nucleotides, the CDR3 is TGTGCCAGCAGTGAATTTCTGGCAGGAGGGGGCTACACCTTC. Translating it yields CASSEFLAGGGYTF.

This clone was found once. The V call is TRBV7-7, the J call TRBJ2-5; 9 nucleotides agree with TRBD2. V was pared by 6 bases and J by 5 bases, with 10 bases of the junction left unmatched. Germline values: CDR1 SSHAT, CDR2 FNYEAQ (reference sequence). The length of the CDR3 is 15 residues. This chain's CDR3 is CASSFIAGAGETQYF. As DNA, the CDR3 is TGTGCCAGCAGTTTCATAGCGGGGGCCGGGGAGACCCAGTACTTC.

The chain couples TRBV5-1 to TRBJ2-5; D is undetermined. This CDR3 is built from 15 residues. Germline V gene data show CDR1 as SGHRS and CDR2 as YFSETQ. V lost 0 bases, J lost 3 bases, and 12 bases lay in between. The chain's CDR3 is CASSLAGAEKETQYF. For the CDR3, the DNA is TGCGCCAGCAGCTTGGCCGGCGCGGAAAAAGAGACCCAGTACTTC.

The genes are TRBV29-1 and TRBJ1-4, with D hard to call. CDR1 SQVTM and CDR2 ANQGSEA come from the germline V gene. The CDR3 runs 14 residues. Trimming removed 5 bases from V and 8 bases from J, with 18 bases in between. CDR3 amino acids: CSVTAPGAREKLFF. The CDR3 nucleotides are TGCAGCGTTACCGCCCCGGGAGCAAGGGAAAAACTGTTTTTT.

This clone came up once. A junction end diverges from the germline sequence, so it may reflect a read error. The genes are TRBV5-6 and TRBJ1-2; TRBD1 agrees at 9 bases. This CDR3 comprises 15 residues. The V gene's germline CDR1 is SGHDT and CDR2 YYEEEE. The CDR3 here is CASSFIGTGNYGYPF. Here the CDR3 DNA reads TGTGCCAGCAGCTTTATCGGGACAGGGAACTATGGCTACCCCTTC.

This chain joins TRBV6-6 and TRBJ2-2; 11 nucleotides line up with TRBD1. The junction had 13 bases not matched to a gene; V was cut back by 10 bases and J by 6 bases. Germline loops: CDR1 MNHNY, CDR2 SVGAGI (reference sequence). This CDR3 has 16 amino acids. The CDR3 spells CAILGPGQGVAGELFF. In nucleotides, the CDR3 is TGTGCCATACTCGGTCCGGGACAGGGGGTTGCCGGGGAGCTGTTTTTT.